Listed here are 9 T cell receptor beta chains from one sample, sequenced in a study of CD4 T cells in relation to SARS-CoV-2 and coronaviruses. Using immunoSEQ multiplex PCR, the repertoire was profiled, and TCRdb retains in-frame clones only, with some absent. Among more than 20,000 clones, less than 85% were seen once, and the ten largest hold roughly 30%. No cognate antigen is known for these TCRs. CD4+ T cells from unexposed donors were obtained before the COVID-19 pandemic (2011-2018). After around nine days of culture, CD4+ T cells were isolated. The sample comprised CD4+ T cells from PBMCs, cultured in vitro. The source is a human donor in good health.

V gene TRBV7-9 combines with J gene TRBJ2-5, with 8 bases aligning to TRBD1. CDR3 size: 13 residues. V was clipped by 5 bases and J by 5 bases; unmatched bases: 4. Germline V gives CDR1 SEHNR, CDR2 FQNEAQ (reference sequence). This CDR3 is CASSKRQGETQYF. Written as DNA, the CDR3 is TGTGCCAGCAGCAAAAGACAGGGGGAGACCCAGTACTTC.

The chain joins TRBV18 to TRBJ2-1; tentative D call: TRBD1 (6 bases). V lost 3 bases, J lost 9 bases, and 15 bases lay in between. This CDR3 spans 14 amino acids. CDR1 is KGHSH, CDR2 LQKENI, per germline. DNA for the CDR3: TGTGCCAGCTCACCTTCGTTAGGGGGAGTTGAGCAGTTCTTC. Protein sequence: CASSPSLGGVEQFF.

The chain joins TRBV4-1 to TRBJ1-5; no firm D call. Per the germline V gene, CDR1 is MGHRA and CDR2 is YSYEKL. The CDR3 extends over 14 amino acids. V was clipped by 4 bases and J by 2 bases, with 9 bases between them. The CDR3 DNA reads as TGCGCCAGCAGCCCCAGAGAGGGCAATCAGCCCCAGCATTTT. It encodes CASSPREGNQPQHF.

The CDR3 is CASSPTVNQPQHF. DNA for the CDR3: TGTGCCAGCAGCCCGACAGTCAATCAGCCCCAGCATTTT. V gene TRBV7-9 combines with J gene TRBJ1-5; D possibly corresponds to TRBD1 (5 bases). Germline CDR1 reads SEHNR; CDR2 reads FQNEAQ (reference sequence). The CDR3 loop spans 13 amino acids. Trimming left V 5 bases short and J 3 bases short, with 8 bases between.

The V call is TRBV18, the J call TRBJ1-4; no firm D call. The CDR3 contains 15 residues. CDR1 is KGHSH and CDR2 is LQKENI in the germline V gene. Trimming removed 2 bases from V and 8 bases from J, with 15 bases in between. The CDR3 sequence: CASSPGSGKEEKLFF. The CDR3 region has the DNA TGTGCCAGCTCACCAGGGTCGGGGAAGGAAGAAAAACTGTTTTTT. Filled out from reference TRBV18 and TRBJ1-4, the complete variable domain reads NAGVMQNPRHLVRRRGQEARLRCSPMKGHSHVYWYRQLPEEGLKFMVYLQKENIIDESGMPKERFSAEFPKEGPSILRIQQVVRGDSAAYFCASSPGSGKEEKLFFGSGTQLSVL.

This chain uses TRBV4-2 with TRBJ1-1; tentatively, D is TRBD1 (6 bases). This CDR3 has 15 amino acids. The germline V gene has CDR1 LGHNA and CDR2 YNFKEQ. The V end was cut by 1 base, the J end by 3 bases, with 12 bases between. The CDR3 region is CASSQGAGADTEAFF. The CDR3 DNA reads TGTGCCAGCAGCCAAGGGGCAGGGGCGGACACTGAAGCTTTCTTT.

This rearrangement joins TRBV10-3 to TRBJ1-1; D ambiguous. Germline V lookup: CDR1 ENHRY, CDR2 SYGVKD. The CDR3 contains 11 residues. In DNA, the CDR3 is TGTGTCGCCCGCATGAACACTGAAGCTTTCTTT. Translating it yields CVARMNTEAFF.

This clone came up a few times. This rearrangement joins TRBV25-1 to TRBJ1-5, with D perhaps TRBD1 (5 bases). The CDR3 is 15 amino acids. Germline assignment: CDR1 MGHDK and CDR2 SYGVNS. V was pared by 4 bases and J by 0 bases, with 10 bases between. The CDR3 sequence: CASSGTGASNQPQHF. DNA of the CDR3: TGTGCCAGCAGTGGGACCGGGGCTAGCAATCAGCCCCAGCATTTT.

V usage is TRBV2 and J usage is TRBJ2-3; perhaps TRBD1 as D (6 bases). The CDR3 length is 13 residues. CDR1 and CDR2 from the germline V gene are SNHLY and FYNNEI. V was pared by 0 bases and J by 6 bases, with 7 bases between. The CDR3 reads CASSEAQGDTQYF. Written as DNA, the CDR3 is TGTGCCAGCAGTGAAGCGCAGGGGGATACGCAGTATTTT.